These 20 T cell receptor beta chains share one sample of origin, sequenced in a study of T cells in Graves' hyperthyroidism and ophthalmopathy. Amplification of TCR beta CDR3 regions used RNA as the template. Carried out on the TCR CDR3, a first-round RT-PCR used the HTBI primer set. TCRdb recomputed calls from the multiplex PCR reads with MiXCR, one row per CDR3 protein. The data contain around 200,000 distinct CDR3 sequences, around 15% of them singletons. What was sequenced was blood. These receptors all come from a woman aged 45-65 years with Graves' hyperthyroidism.

This clonotype was recorded many times. The CDR3, as DNA: TGTGCCAGCAGCTTGGCGACAGGGAACACCGGGGAGCTGTTTTTT. Its protein product is CASSLATGNTGELFF. The genes are TRBV7-8 and TRBJ2-2, with D possibly TRBD1 on 6 matching bases. V dropped 3 bases and J dropped 1 base, with 9 bases sitting between them. Germline CDR1 reads SGHVS; CDR2 reads FQNEAQ. This CDR3 is built from 15 residues.

In this sample, this clonotype turned up many times. This sequence joins TRBV27 and TRBJ1-2, with 9 bases that match TRBD1. Germline CDR1 reads MNHEY; CDR2 reads SMNVEV (reference sequence). V dropped 11 bases and J dropped 7; count of bases not matched to a gene: 8. The CDR3 length is 12 residues. DNA of the CDR3: TGTGCCGTTAGGACAGGGGTGGTTGGCTACACCTTC. Translation: CAVRTGVVGYTF.

The V gene is TRBV5-4, the J gene TRBJ2-1; D is undetermined. Germline loops: CDR1 SGHNT, CDR2 YYREEE (reference sequence). With 7 bases removed from V and 3 bases from J, the gap between germline ends came to 11 bases. The CDR3 extends over 13 amino acids. Here the CDR3 reads CASENRNYNEQFF. CDR3 nucleotides: TGTGCCAGCGAAAACAGAAACTACAATGAGCAGTTCTTC.

This clonotype was seen at least ten times. The V and J genes are TRBV12-3 or TRBV12-4 and TRBJ2-7; 9 bases are a match to TRBD1. The CDR3 sequence is 14 residues long. J gave up 3 bases and V 5 bases, and 5 bases lay outside the gene matches. The CDR3 region is CASSPGTGHYEQYF. CDR3 DNA sequence: TGTGCCAGCAGTCCCGGGACAGGGCACTACGAGCAGTACTTC.

This clonotype was observed many times. The chain couples TRBV5-1 to TRBJ2-1; 10 bases align to TRBD2. J was trimmed by 6 bases and V by 5 bases; bases with no gene match: 2. The CDR3 runs to 13 residues. Germline CDR1 reads SGHRS; CDR2 reads YFSETQ. In DNA form, the CDR3 reads TGCGCCAGCAGAGAGCGGGGGGGCAATGAGCAGTTCTTC. Encoded protein: CASRERGGNEQFF.

The rearrangement links TRBV6-2 or TRBV6-3 to TRBJ2-3; 8 bases fit TRBD2. With V trimmed by 6 bases and J by 4 bases, 9 bases remained unmatched. Per germline, CDR1 MNHEY and CDR2 SVGEGT. The CDR3 sequence is 15 residues long. In DNA, the CDR3 is TGTGCCAGCAGCGAACTAGCGGCGGGGGCAGATACGCAGTATTTT. Amino acid sequence: CASSELAAGADTQYF.

In this sample, this clonotype turned up many times. The chain joins TRBV7-8 to TRBJ1-4; D is perhaps TRBD1 (5 bases). Looked up from germline, CDR1 is SGHVS and CDR2 is FQNEAQ. V was cut by 5 bases and J by 11 bases, with 15 bases left in between. This CDR3 has 13 residues. The CDR3 region is CASSLDTVGKLFF. The CDR3 nucleotides are TGTGCCAGCAGCCTGGACACGGTCGGGAAACTGTTTTTT.

The sample holds many counts of this clonotype. The chain has TRBV12-3 or TRBV12-4 and TRBJ1-6; D remains ambiguous. V lost 7 bases to trimming and J lost 9 bases, with 16 bases between them. This CDR3 has 14 residues. The CDR3 sequence is CASTHREAFSPLHF. CDR3 nucleotide sequence: TGTGCCAGCACCCATCGGGAGGCATTTTCACCCCTCCACTTT.

The CDR3 region is CASSSLDLNSPLHF. DNA of the CDR3: TGCGCCAGCAGCTCCCTGGACCTGAATTCACCCCTCCACTTT. The chain recombines TRBV5-1 with TRBJ1-6; no firm D call. This CDR3 is built from 14 residues. With 3 bases removed from V and 7 bases from J, the gap between germline ends came to 11 bases. Germline CDR1 and CDR2: SGHRS and YFSETQ.

With respect to this clonotype: This may be a read error: a much more frequent sequence differs by one nucleotide. The chain couples TRBV19 to TRBJ2-7; the D is unclear. This CDR3 spans 13 amino acids. In germline, CDR1 is LNHDA, CDR2 SQIVND (reference sequence). V was pared by 1 base and J by 6 bases, with 10 bases between. This CDR3 reads CASSIAIGCEQYF. The DNA of the CDR3 is TGTGCCAGTAGTATAGCTATTGGCTGCGAGCAGTACTTC.

This clonotype has more than one count but fewer than ten. This rearrangement joins TRBV5-1 to TRBJ2-5; D ambiguous. The V gene lost 0 bases and the J gene lost 3 bases, with 6 bases spanning the gap. This CDR3 spans 13 amino acids. Germline CDR1 reads SGHRS; CDR2 reads YFSETQ. The CDR3 region is CASSLGLKETQYF. The CDR3 DNA sequence: TGCGCCAGCAGCTTGGGCCTGAAAGAGACCCAGTACTTC.

In its sample, this clonotype was seen many times. This chain links TRBV28 with TRBJ2-1, with D possibly being TRBD1 or TRBD2 (5 bases each). CDR3 size: 16 residues. CDR1 MDHEN and CDR2 SYDVKM come from the germline V gene. V was cut by 3 bases and J by 3 bases, with 15 bases left in between. The CDR3 bases are TGTGCCAGCAGTTTCAACCCCCGGGGCGACTACAATGAGCAGTTCTTC. Its protein product is CASSFNPRGDYNEQFF.

This clonotype was counted at least ten times. This sequence joins TRBV27 and TRBJ1-1, with D unclear. Germline CDR1 MNHEY, CDR2 SMNVEV (reference sequence). The CDR3 is 14 amino acids. The ends were cut back, 3 bases at V and 6 bases at J, with 14 bases in the middle. CDR3 sequence (DNA): TGTGCCAGCAGTTTTATGGGTTCAAGAGCTGAAGCTTTCTTT. Amino acid sequence: CASSFMGSRAEAFF.

This clonotype was picked up many times. The chain couples TRBV28 to TRBJ1-1; perhaps TRBD1 as D (5 bases). Germline-derived CDR1 and CDR2 are MDHEN and SYDVKM. This CDR3 has 16 amino acids. V gave up 3 bases and J gave up 1 base, with 15 bases separating them. CDR3 in amino acids: CASSFLSAGRNTEAFF. CDR3 sequence (DNA): TGTGCCAGCAGTTTTCTCTCGGCAGGGCGGAACACTGAAGCTTTCTTT.

At least ten counts were recorded for this clonotype. This chain joins TRBV4-1 and TRBJ1-5; 7 bases match TRBD1. The CDR3 totals 16 residues. The V gene's germline CDR1 is MGHRA and CDR2 YSYEKL. The V segment lost 1 base and the J segment 4 bases; nucleotides outside the gene matches: 7. The CDR3 bases are TGCGCCAGCAGCCAAGGAAAGGGGGCTCGAAATCAGCCCCAGCATTTT. It yields the protein CASSQGKGARNQPQHF.

This clonotype was found a few times. The chain employs TRBV6-1 and TRBJ2-5, with D tentatively TRBD2 (5 bases). This CDR3 has 11 residues. Trimming took 5 bases from V and 7 from J, leaving 8 bases between them. Germline V gene data show CDR1 as MNHNS and CDR2 as SASEGT. CDR3 nucleotides: TGTGCCAGCAGTTACGGAGGGACCCAGTACTTC. The encoded protein is CASSYGGTQYF.

The chain is built from TRBV19 and TRBJ2-1; no firm D call. Germline V gene data show CDR1 as LNHDA and CDR2 as SQIVND (reference sequence). Trimming left V 6 bases short and J 0 bases short, with 6 bases between. This CDR3 has 13 amino acids. CDR3 sequence reads: CASSGYSYNEQFF. The CDR3 DNA reads as TGTGCCAGTAGCGGCTACTCCTACAATGAGCAGTTCTTC.

This clonotype was counted only a few times. For the CDR3, the DNA is TGTGCCAGCAGCTTGATCAGGGGAGGGACCGGGGAGCTGTTTTTT. It is translated as CASSLIRGGTGELFF. The chain employs TRBV5-4 and TRBJ2-2; TRBD2 might be the D (7 bases). CDR1 and CDR2 from the germline V gene are SGHNT and YYREEE (reference sequence). The CDR3 extends over 15 amino acids. Trimming pared 1 base from V and 5 bases from J, leaving 12 bases between.

This clonotype was seen repeatedly, ten times or more. The chain recombines TRBV7-9 with TRBJ1-1, with D perhaps TRBD1 (6 bases). Germline loops: CDR1 SEHNR, CDR2 FQNEAQ (reference sequence). V lost 2 bases and J lost 0, with 13 bases in between. The CDR3 runs 16 residues. CDR3 in amino acids: CASSLTGARMNTEAFF. The DNA of the CDR3 is TGTGCCAGCAGCTTAACGGGGGCACGTATGAACACTGAAGCTTTCTTT.

CDR3 sequence (DNA): TGTGCCAGCAGCCCAGTGGCAGGGGCCGGGGGCTACACCTTC. Amino acids: CASSPVAGAGGYTF. The rearrangement links TRBV6-1 to TRBJ1-2, with D perhaps TRBD1 (6 bases). CDR1 MNHNS and CDR2 SASEGT come from the germline V gene. CDR3 size: 14 residues. With 6 bases removed from V and 8 bases from J, the gap between germline ends came to 19 bases.